The present entry profiles one T cell receptor beta chain with its context. These data originate in a study of blood T cell repertoires in COVID-19. Across the whole study: Italy, Spain and the United States were the sources of the convalescent and acute COVID-19 samples. T cells, B-cell-depleted T cells, or PBMCs provided the cDNA or gDNA that served as material.

Per the original methods: Amplification from reference gene primers served as the basis for estimated nucleated cell counts. Using immunoSEQ multiplex PCR, the repertoire was profiled, and TCRdb retains in-frame clones only, with some absent. Clone size and the V and J calls come from that table; the DNA yielded D and trimming. The table lists 150,000 to 200,000 clones, roughly nine tenths of them singletons. The V gene's germline CDR1 is SGHAT and CDR2 FQNNGV. This CDR3 has 16 amino acids. V lost 5 bases, J lost 2 bases, and 18 bases lay in between. J is TRBJ2-5 and V is TRBV11-2; D is perhaps TRBD1 (6 bases). The TCR sequence derives from a man between 60 and 75 years old with active or convalescent COVID-19. Sample: peripheral blood. Written as DNA, the CDR3 is TGTGCCAGCAGCCAAACAGGGTCTCAGATTCAAGAGACCCAGTACTTC. This encodes CASSQTGSQIQETQYF.